This T cell receptor (beta chain) was recovered during a study of blood T cell repertoires in COVID-19. Study-wide background: From T cells, B-cell-depleted T cells, or PBMCs came the material, which was cDNA or gDNA.

In the original processing: The assay estimated nucleated cells by amplifying reference gene primers. The table came from immunoSEQ multiplex PCR; TCRdb's copy has only in-frame clones and leaves some out. Clone size and V and J calls were adopted from that table, with D and trimming inferred from the DNA. The sample holds around 260,000 clones, 88% seen once. The length of the CDR3 is 16 residues. V was cut by 4 bases and J by 4 bases, with 19 bases left in between. Germline CDR1 MNHEY, CDR2 SMNVEV (reference sequence). The chain has TRBV27 and TRBJ1-2; D call uncertain. The specimen was peripheral blood. This sequence originates from a human donor in a cohort sampled during active COVID-19. The CDR3 region has the DNA TGTGCCAGCAGTTCCCTAAATGACTTTGGTTCCTATGGCTACACCTTC. It specifies CASSSLNDFGSYGYTF.